One and the same sample provided the 28 T cell receptor beta chains below, sequenced in a study of cytomegalovirus exposure and HLA in healthy donors. The PCR used 60 Vbeta and 13 Jbeta primers. Generated by immunoSEQ multiplex PCR, the TCRdb table keeps only in-frame clones and is missing some. This sample has roughly 200,000 clones, with approximately 80% found just once. The sample was PBMCs. These receptors were obtained from a young woman in good health and CMV-seronegative.

The chain combines TRBV6-5 with TRBJ1-1, with TRBD1 matching 8 bases. The V gene's germline CDR1 is MNHEY and CDR2 SVGAGI. V dropped 8 bases and J dropped 10; count of bases not matched to a gene: 9. The CDR3 is 12 amino acids. The CDR3 region is CASFGQGRRAFF. CDR3 sequence (DNA): TGTGCCAGCTTTGGACAGGGTCGACGAGCTTTCTTT.

This chain links TRBV10-1 with TRBJ2-1, with 8 positions matching TRBD2. The germline V gene encodes CDR1 WNHNN and CDR2 SYGVQD (reference sequence). The CDR3 covers 14 residues. Trimming removed 6 bases from V and 6 bases from J; junction bases left unmatched: 7. CDR3 protein: CASSAGLGGNEQFF. In DNA, the CDR3 is TGCGCCAGCAGCGCGGGACTAGGCGGCAATGAGCAGTTCTTC.

The rearrangement uses TRBV5-1 and TRBJ2-3, with TRBD1 identical over 7 bases. Germline values: CDR1 SGHRS, CDR2 YFSETQ. Losses at the gene ends were 5 bases for V and 0 bases for J; bases not matched to a gene: 6. The CDR3 loop spans 15 amino acids. The CDR3 loop reads CASRPGTASTDTQYF. As DNA, the CDR3 is TGCGCCAGCAGACCCGGGACAGCGAGCACAGATACGCAGTATTTT.

The chain joins TRBV5-6 to TRBJ2-7, with a tentative D call TRBD2 (5 bases). Trimming took off 1 base at V and 6 bases at J, with 11 bases between the two ends. The CDR3 runs 13 residues. The V gene's germline CDR1 is SGHDT and CDR2 YYEEEE. CDR3: CASSLRGGLEQYF. CDR3 nucleotide sequence: TGTGCCAGCAGCTTGAGAGGAGGCCTCGAGCAGTACTTC.

The table lists this clone with a count of one. V gene TRBV7-9 combines with J gene TRBJ1-4; the D is unclear. The CDR3 loop spans 16 amino acids. From germline, CDR1 is SEHNR and CDR2 FQNEAQ (reference sequence). V dropped 3 bases and J dropped 0 bases, with 11 bases sitting between them. Written as DNA, the CDR3 is TGTGCCAGCAGCTTGGAGGACTCTGCAACTAATGAAAAACTGTTTTTT. Amino acids: CASSLEDSATNEKLFF.

The CDR3 region has the DNA TGTGCCAGCAGCGGACAGGGGGGGGACTCTGGAAACACCATATATTTT. As protein: CASSGQGGDSGNTIYF. This chain links TRBV6-6 with TRBJ1-3, with 10 bases matching TRBD1. Per germline, CDR1 MNHNY and CDR2 SVGAGI (reference sequence). The CDR3 is made up of 16 amino acids. Trimming removed 6 bases from V and 0 bases from J; junction bases left unmatched: 5.

There are a few counts of this clone. This chain connects TRBV4-3 to TRBJ2-1; D gene uncertain. This CDR3 is 17 amino acids long. Trimming left V 3 bases short and J 8 bases short, with 23 bases between. Germline V gene data show CDR1 as LGHNA and CDR2 as YSLEER. CDR3 nucleotide sequence: TGCGCCAGCAGCCAGCAATTGGCAGGTTACTTGAACCATGAGCAGTTCTTC. It specifies CASSQQLAGYLNHEQFF.

CDR3 protein: CASSSTGTRSLGTQYF. In nucleotides, the CDR3 is TGTGCCAGCAGCTCGACCGGGACTAGGTCCTTGGGTACGCAGTATTTT. V and J are TRBV7-8 and TRBJ2-3; 8 nucleotides agree with TRBD2. The germline CDR1 and CDR2 sequences are SGHVS and FQNEAQ. Germline trimming cut 4 bases from V and 8 bases from J; bases unmatched to any gene: 14. The CDR3 sequence is 16 residues long.

V and J are TRBV30 and TRBJ2-2, with D tentatively TRBD1 (6 bases). CDR3 size: 15 residues. Trimming took 0 bases from V and 4 from J, leaving 12 bases between them. The germline V gene encodes CDR1 GTSNPN and CDR2 SVGIG (reference sequence). The CDR3 is CAWSVGGVGTGELFF. In nucleotides, the CDR3 is TGTGCCTGGAGTGTAGGGGGAGTGGGCACCGGGGAGCTGTTTTTT.

The rearrangement uses TRBV2 and TRBJ2-7, with D perhaps TRBD2 (5 bases). Germline-derived CDR1 and CDR2 are SNHLY and FYNNEI. CDR3 length: 12 residues. V lost 8 bases to trimming and J lost 6 bases, with 14 bases between them. The CDR3 nucleotides are TGTGCCAGCTCAAGGGAGTTAGTCGAGCAGTACGTC. Protein: CASSRELVEQYV.

This chain's CDR3 is CASSLAPGRKTDTQYF. Written as DNA, the CDR3 is TGCGCCAGCAGCTTGGCCCCCGGGAGGAAGACAGATACGCAGTATTTT. This sequence joins TRBV5-1 and TRBJ2-3, with 7 bases matching TRBD2. Germline lookup yields CDR1 SGHRS and CDR2 YFSETQ. This CDR3 region has 16 residues. Trimming took 0 bases from V and 3 from J; bases not matched to a gene: 7. Full variable domain (missing parts from reference TRBV5-1 and TRBJ2-3): KAGVTQTPRYLIKTRGQQVTLSCSPISGHRSVSWYQQTPGQGLQFLFEYFSETQRNKGNFPGRFSGRQFSNSRSEMNVSTLELGDSALYLCASSLAPGRKTDTQYFGPGTRLTVL.

This chain connects TRBV7-2 to TRBJ2-2; the match to TRBD2 covers 14 bases. Germline V gene data show CDR1 as SGHTA and CDR2 as FQGNSA. The V segment lost 1 base and the J segment 0 bases; nucleotides outside the gene matches: 4. The CDR3 spans 19 residues. Here the CDR3 reads CASSLERTSGRSNTGELFF. The CDR3 DNA follows: TGTGCCAGCAGCTTAGAGAGGACTAGCGGGAGGTCGAACACCGGGGAGCTGTTTTTT.

This rearrangement joins TRBV5-1 to TRBJ1-1; a possible D gene is TRBD1 (5 bases). The CDR3 consists of 14 residues. Germline loops: CDR1 SGHRS, CDR2 YFSETQ. Deletions cut 4 bases from V and 4 bases from J, with 14 bases between. The CDR3 is CASSPPQGVTEAFF. The CDR3, as DNA: TGCGCCAGCAGCCCACCGCAGGGCGTCACTGAAGCTTTCTTT.

This clone has just one count. V and J are TRBV29-1 and TRBJ2-1, with TRBD1 identical over 8 bases. Germline-derived CDR1 and CDR2 are SQVTM and ANQGSEA. This CDR3 has 11 amino acids. V lost 8 bases and J lost 7; bases outside the gene matches: 4. CDR3 residues: CSQTGENEQFF. In nucleotides, the CDR3 is TGCAGCCAGACAGGGGAGAATGAGCAGTTCTTC.

The J gene is TRBJ1-1, the V gene TRBV27; 8 positions match TRBD1. CDR1 and CDR2 (germline): MNHEY, SMNVEV (reference sequence). The CDR3 covers 12 residues. Unmatched junction bases numbered 7, after V lost 10 bases and J lost 6 bases. The CDR3, as DNA: TGTGCCACCATTGGACAGGGCTCTGAAGCTTTCTTT. Amino acid sequence: CATIGQGSEAFF.

V and J are TRBV5-1 and TRBJ2-1; TRBD1 aligns across 9 bases. The CDR3 has 15 amino acids. V dropped 4 bases and J dropped 7; count of bases not matched to a gene: 9. Germline CDR1 SGHRS, CDR2 YFSETQ. The CDR3 here is CASSPLQGARNEQFF. The DNA for the CDR3 is TGCGCCAGCAGCCCACTACAGGGGGCGCGGAATGAGCAGTTCTTC.

The V call is TRBV4-1, the J call TRBJ1-3; TRBD1 aligns across 8 bases. The CDR3 contains 15 residues. The V gene's germline CDR1 is MGHRA and CDR2 YSYEKL. V shed 1 base, J shed 3 bases, and the junction held 2 bases outside the gene matches. Written as DNA, the CDR3 is TGCGCCAGCAGCCAAGCAGGGGGCCTTGGAAACACCATATATTTT. Translating gives CASSQAGGLGNTIYF.

The chain employs TRBV7-7 and TRBJ2-7, with D possibly matching TRBD1 (6 bases). The CDR3 contains 15 residues. The germline CDR1 and CDR2 sequences are SSHAT and FNYEAQ (reference sequence). The V and J ends lost 0 bases and 2 bases respectively, with 11 bases between them. CDR3 loop: CASSLAVGGPYEQYF. In nucleotides, the CDR3 is TGTGCCAGCAGCTTAGCGGTAGGGGGACCCTACGAGCAGTACTTC.

The J gene is TRBJ2-6, the V gene TRBV19; TRBD2 might be the D (5 bases). Trimming left V 3 bases short and J 2 bases short, with 5 bases between. Germline CDR1 and CDR2: LNHDA and SQIVND (reference sequence). This CDR3 spans 14 amino acids. CDR3 residues: CASSMGAGANVLTF. The CDR3 bases are TGTGCCAGTAGTATGGGAGCTGGGGCCAACGTCCTGACTTTC.

J is TRBJ1-3 and V is TRBV5-6; D gene uncertain. The germline V and J ends were trimmed by 4 bases and 1 base, with 12 bases remaining between them. Germline V lookup: CDR1 SGHDT, CDR2 YYEEEE. The CDR3 is made up of 15 amino acids. In nucleotides, the CDR3 is TGTGCCAGCAGCCCAGGAGGGCAGTCTGGAAACACCATATATTTT. Protein product: CASSPGGQSGNTIYF.

The CDR3 loop is CASSRGQAANTGELFF. CDR3 in DNA: TGCGCCAGCAGCAGGGGACAGGCCGCGAACACCGGGGAGCTGTTTTTT. V usage is TRBV5-1 and J usage is TRBJ2-2; 8 positions agree with TRBD1. The CDR3 has 16 residues. The germline V gene has CDR1 SGHRS and CDR2 YFSETQ. J gave up 0 bases and V 4 bases, and 5 bases lay outside the gene matches.

The chain's CDR3 is CASSERTGRSTEAFF. Here the CDR3 DNA reads TGTGCCAGCAGCGAACGGACAGGGAGGAGCACTGAAGCTTTCTTT. V usage is TRBV7-9 and J usage is TRBJ1-1; 8 nucleotides agree with TRBD1. Trimming at V came to 5 bases and at J to 4 bases, leaving 9 bases not matched to a gene. Germline V CDR1 and CDR2: SEHNR, FQNEAQ (reference sequence). This CDR3 has 15 amino acids.

This chain joins TRBV28 and TRBJ2-3; 10 bases match TRBD2. CDR3 length equals 16 residues. After removal of 3 bases from V and 4 bases from J, the junction contained 7 bases not matched to a gene. Germline-derived CDR1 and CDR2 are MDHEN and SYDVKM. CDR3 in amino acids: CASSFRLAGDADTQYF. In DNA, the CDR3 is TGTGCCAGCAGTTTCCGGCTAGCGGGAGACGCAGATACGCAGTATTTT.

The chain links TRBV28 to TRBJ2-5; TRBD2 agrees at 9 bases. This CDR3 comprises 17 residues. V lost 2 bases to trimming and J lost 5 bases; unmatched junction nucleotides: 12. The germline CDR1 and CDR2 sequences are MDHEN and SYDVKM. The CDR3 sequence is CASSLHATSGLRETQYF. The DNA of the CDR3 is TGTGCCAGCAGTTTACACGCGACTAGCGGACTCCGGGAGACCCAGTACTTC.

The chain joins TRBV19 to TRBJ1-2; 7 bases align to TRBD1. With 5 bases clipped from V and 6 bases from J, the junction kept 12 bases outside the gene matches. This CDR3 is built from 15 residues. Per germline, CDR1 LNHDA and CDR2 SQIVND (reference sequence). The CDR3 sequence: CASSLVTGISDGYTF. CDR3 bases: TGTGCCAGTAGTCTAGTGACAGGGATCTCAGATGGCTACACCTTC.

This clone was recorded only once. The CDR3 is CASSLTGATTEAFF. The CDR3 nucleotides read TGTGCCAGCAGCTTAACAGGGGCGACGACTGAAGCTTTCTTT. The V gene is TRBV11-2, the J gene TRBJ1-1, with TRBD1 identical over 7 bases. V shed 2 bases and J 5 bases; nucleotides not matched to a gene: 5. This CDR3 comprises 14 residues. The germline V gene has CDR1 SGHAT and CDR2 FQNNGV.

This chain connects TRBV27 to TRBJ2-2; D uncertain. With 5 bases removed from V and 0 bases from J, the gap between germline ends came to 10 bases. The CDR3 length is 15 residues. Germline V CDR1 and CDR2: MNHEY, SMNVEV (reference sequence). As DNA, the CDR3 is TGTGCCAGCAGTCCAATAACGGCGAACACCGGGGAGCTGTTTTTT. It translates to CASSPITANTGELFF.

This clone was detected once. The J gene is TRBJ1-2, the V gene TRBV5-6, with D hard to call. V lost 4 bases and J 4 bases, leaving 14 bases between the germline ends. This CDR3 has 14 amino acids. Germline loops: CDR1 SGHDT, CDR2 YYEEEE. The chain's CDR3 is CASSPLGGLYGYTF. CDR3 bases: TGTGCCAGCAGCCCCTTGGGAGGGCTCTATGGCTACACCTTC.